Listed below are T cell receptor beta chains from one sample, sequenced in a study of blood T cell repertoires in COVID-19. Repertoires were generated with immunoSEQ multiplex PCR, while TCRdb's copy carries only in-frame clones and drops some. The sample has fewer than 300,000 clones, 70% to 90% seen once. The sequenced material came from peripheral blood. Source of these receptors: a human donor with COVID-19, enrolled during active disease. The donor label of this sample is uncertain. The CDR3 runs from the conserved cysteine through the conserved F or W. Fields, in order: J gene, clone size, D gene, V gene, CDR3 DNA, CDR3 protein. D genes are given only for firm matches. Clone size is not always given. Where it is, it says once, few, many or a class for expanded clones.

>TRBJ2-3|once|TRBD2|TRBV11-3
TGTGCCAGCAGCTTAGGCGGACTAGCGGGAGGTGGAGATACGCAGTATTTT
CASSLGGLAGGGDTQYF
>TRBJ2-2|few|TRBD2|TRBV9
TGTGCCAGCAGCGCGTTACCCGGACTAGCGGGGGCCGCTGGGGAGCTGTTTTTT
CASSALPGLAGAAGELFF
>TRBJ2-2|NA|NA|TRBV7-3
TGTGCCAGCAGCCCGAGGACAGCCACCGGGGAGCTGTTTTTT
CASSPRTATGELFF
>TRBJ1-1|NA|NA|TRBV30
TGTGCCTGGAGTGTACACGAGAACACTGAAGCTTTCTTT
CAWSVHENTEAFF
>TRBJ2-5|NA|NA|TRBV6-5
TGTGCCACCCCCTGGGGGGAGTGGGGGGAGACCCAGTACTTC
CATPWGEWGETQYF
>TRBJ2-1|NA|TRBD2|TRBV6-5
TGTGCCAGCAGTTACACTAGCGGGAGCAATGAGCAGTTCTTC
CASSYTSGSNEQFF
>TRBJ1-2|NA|NA|TRBV30
TGTGCCTGGTCCGGGGGTGACTATGGCTACACCTTC
CAWSGGDYGYTF
>TRBJ1-6|NA|TRBD1|TRBV27
TGTGCCAGCAGCGACAGGGTCGATTCACCCCTCCACTTT
CASSDRVDSPLHF
>TRBJ2-7|once|NA|TRBV5-4
TGTGCCAGCAGAACAGGGCTGGGTGACTCCTACGAGCAGTACTTC
CASRTGLGDSYEQYF
>TRBJ1-5|NA|NA|TRBV2
TGTGCCAGCCGAGTACGGAGTGGCAATCAGCCCCAGCATTTT
CASRVRSGNQPQHF
>TRBJ2-5|NA|NA|TRBV6-2/TRBV6-3
TGTGCCAGCAGTTACTCGGGGAGGCAAGAGACCCAGTACTTC
CASSYSGRQETQYF
>TRBJ2-5|NA|TRBD2|TRBV6-5
TGTGCCAGCAGACCTAGGCGGGAGGAGACCCAGTACTTC
CASRPRREETQYF
>TRBJ2-1|NA|TRBD1|TRBV5-1
TGCGCCAGCAGCCCGGGGACAGCTTACAATGAGCAGTTCTTC
CASSPGTAYNEQFF
>TRBJ1-5|few|NA|TRBV19
TGTGCCACCACGGGGGGGTCCCTTCGTCATAGCAATCAGCCCCAGCATTTT
CATTGGSLRHSNQPQHF
>TRBJ1-5|NA|NA|TRBV2
TGTGCCAGCAGTCCCGAGGGGGGGGACCCGCATTTT
CASSPEGGDPHF
>TRBJ1-2|few|TRBD1|TRBV7-3
TGTGCCAGCAGCTCCTGGACAGGGGGAGTCTATGGCTACACCTTC
CASSSWTGGVYGYTF
>TRBJ2-5|NA|TRBD2|TRBV3-1/TRBV3-2
TGTGCCAGCAGCCAAGAAACTAGCGGGAGTCGACGCCAGTACTTC
CASSQETSGSRRQYF
>TRBJ1-1|NA|NA|TRBV6-5
TGTGCCAGCATCAAGGCGGGGCAGGATGAAGCTTTCTTT
CASIKAGQDEAFF
>TRBJ1-1|NA|NA|TRBV7-2
TGTGCCAGCAGCCCCCTCGGGGTGGGTGTGTCTGAAGCTTTCTTT
CASSPLGVGVSEAFF
>TRBJ2-6|NA|NA|TRBV15
TGTGCCACCAGCAATAGCCGGAACTCTGGGGCCAACGTCCTGACTTTC
CATSNSRNSGANVLTF
>TRBJ1-1|NA|NA|TRBV5-3
TGTGCCAGAAGCCACTTGGGGGGGACTGAAGCTTTCTTT
CARSHLGGTEAFF
>TRBJ2-7|NA|TRBD1|TRBV15
TGTGCCACCAGCAGAGATAACAGGGGGAGCGAGCAGTACTTC
CATSRDNRGSEQYF
>TRBJ2-1|few|NA|TRBV20-1
TGCAGTGAACAGATTTGGGATGAGCAGTTCTTC
CSEQIWDEQFF
>TRBJ2-3|NA|TRBD2|TRBV7-3
TGTGCCAGCAGCTCGGGACTAGCGGGAGGGGGAGGGGATACGCAGTATTTT
CASSSGLAGGGGDTQYF
>TRBJ1-5|NA|TRBD1|TRBV30
TGTGCCTGGAAACAGGGGAGCAATCAGCCCCAGCATTTT
CAWKQGSNQPQHF
>TRBJ1-1|NA|NA|TRBV12-5
TGTGCTAGTGGTTTGGGGCTGGACACTGAAGCTTTCTTT
CASGLGLDTEAFF
>TRBJ1-4|NA|NA|TRBV12-3/TRBV12-4
TGTGCCAGCACATGGGCATACGAAAAACTGTTTTTT
CASTWAYEKLFF
>TRBJ2-3|NA|TRBD1|TRBV5-1
TGCGCCAGCAGCAGTACAGGGGCTGATACGCAGTATTTT
CASSSTGADTQYF
>TRBJ2-7|NA|TRBD2|TRBV18
TGTGCCAGCTCACCGTTACTAGCGGGAGCAAGAGGGGTTGAGTACTTC
CASSPLLAGARGVEYF
>TRBJ1-4|NA|NA|TRBV6-6
TGTGCCAGCTCAGGCTACGGGGGAGGTAGTGAAAAACTGTTTTTT
CASSGYGGGSEKLFF
>TRBJ1-5|once|TRBD1|TRBV28
TGTGCCAGCAGTCCCGGGACAGGGTACAATCAGCCCCAGCATTTT
CASSPGTGYNQPQHF